This T cell receptor (beta chain) was identified during a study of T-cell memory formation after mild COVID-19. TCRdb analysed the 5' RACE reads with MiXCR anew, one entry per CDR3 protein. The sample holds fewer than 350,000 distinct CDR3 sequences, approximately 16% seen once. This clonotype was recorded a few times. The target antigen is unknown. Germline loops: CDR1 LNHDA, CDR2 SQIVND (reference sequence). Trimming removed 4 bases at V and 0 bases at J, with 13 bases between. The CDR3 contains 16 residues. Study-wide findings and caveats: The authors did not confirm SARS-CoV-2 specificity of second-wave clones peaking day 37. Contracting CD4+ clones sat mainly in CM and EM; CD8+ in EMRA.

This receptor was obtained from a man younger than 35 who had mild COVID-19 (a few samples of this study predate the infection). Cell type and time point are not known. The material sequenced was PBMCs or a T cell subset sorted from them (not recorded which). J is TRBJ2-4 and V is TRBV19; unclear D gene. The CDR3 region has the DNA TGTGCCAGTAGTACCCCTTGGAGTCTAGCCAAAAACATTCAGTACTTC. Its translation: CASSTPWSLAKNIQYF.